The 20 T cell receptor beta chains reported below all come from one sample, sequenced in a study of vaccination and CD4 T cells after COVID-19. This sample's treatment: approximately nine-day PBMC culture with coronavirus spike peptide pools or control peptides (ViraFEST assay). These TCRs are of unknown antigen specificity. The assay that was used to sequence DNA from cultured CD4+ T cells was the Oncomine TCR Beta short-read assay. One entry per CDR3 protein results from TCRdb running MiXCR on the PCR reads. There are roughly 20,000 distinct CDR3 sequences in the sample; about 38% occur only once, and about 28% lies in the top ten. The source was CD4+ T cells from blood, cultured in vitro, collected before SARS-CoV-2 vaccination. These receptors all stem from a human donor who received a COVID-19 vaccine.

The CDR3 DNA reads TGTGCCAGCAGTTTATATCGGCGGGACGATGGCTACACCTTC. It specifies CASSLYRRDDGYTF. This chain uses TRBV12-3 or TRBV12-4 with TRBJ1-2; possible D gene TRBD1, 5 bases. V was cut by 2 bases and J by 6 bases, with 13 bases left in between. CDR3 length equals 14 residues.

This clonotype is a singleton in its sample. The V call is TRBV7-2, the J call TRBJ1-6; D gene uncertain. The CDR3 loop spans 14 amino acids. V was clipped by 1 base and J by 4 bases, with 5 bases between them. Germline assignment: CDR1 SGHTA and CDR2 FQGNSA. In nucleotides, the CDR3 is TGTGCCAGCAGCTTAGACGGGTATAATTCACCCCTCCACTTT. The encoded protein is CASSLDGYNSPLHF.

This chain uses TRBV20-1 with TRBJ1-6; D is perhaps TRBD1 (5 bases). Germline CDR1 reads DFQATT; CDR2 reads SNEGSKA (reference sequence). The CDR3 has 21 residues. V gave up 1 base and J gave up 0 bases, with 25 bases separating them. The CDR3 DNA sequence: TGCAGTGCTAGAGGAGGTGATAGCAGGGCCCTCTGGGGCTCCTATAATTCACCCCTCCACTTT. Residues: CSARGGDSRALWGSYNSPLHF.

This clonotype was seen a single time. The rearrangement joins TRBV5-1 to TRBJ2-1; 13 nucleotides align to TRBD2. The CDR3 is 15 amino acids. From germline, CDR1 is SGHRS and CDR2 YFSETQ. The trim removed 2 bases at V and 8 bases at J, leaving 4 bases unmatched. For the CDR3, the DNA is TGCGCCAGCAGCTTAGGACTAGCGGGGGCACATGAGCAGTTCTTC. This sequence encodes CASSLGLAGAHEQFF.

CDR3 coding DNA: TGTGCCAGCCCAAAAGCGGGGGGGATAGATACGCAGTATTTT. This sequence encodes CASPKAGGIDTQYF. This chain joins TRBV6-1 and TRBJ2-3; 10 nucleotides match TRBD2. V gave up 8 bases and J gave up 5 bases; unmatched junction bases: 7. The CDR3 length is 14 residues. CDR1 is MNHNS and CDR2 is SASEGT in the germline V gene.

The chain combines TRBV14 with TRBJ2-2; possibly TRBD1 or TRBD2 for D (6 bases each). Between the trimmed V and J ends, which lost 1 base and 3 bases, there was a span of 9 bases. The CDR3 has 15 residues. The V gene's germline CDR1 is SGHDN and CDR2 FVKESK. The CDR3 reads CASSQGGAHTGELFF. CDR3 in DNA: TGTGCCAGCAGCCAAGGGGGGGCCCACACCGGGGAGCTGTTTTTT.

The genes are TRBV12-3 or TRBV12-4 and TRBJ2-3; TRBD1 agrees at 7 bases. This CDR3 contains 17 residues. With 3 bases clipped from V and 2 bases from J, the junction kept 11 bases outside the gene matches. DNA for the CDR3: TGTGCCAGCAGTTTTTGGTCTTTAGGGGGCTCCACAGATACGCAGTATTTT. Residues: CASSFWSLGGSTDTQYF.

The rearrangement uses TRBV5-1 and TRBJ2-1, with TRBD1 matching over 9 bases. Germline-derived CDR1 and CDR2 are SGHRS and YFSETQ. The CDR3 totals 15 residues. V was pared by 4 bases and J by 6 bases, with 8 bases of the junction left unmatched. CDR3 DNA: TGCGCCAGCAGCCGCGGGACAGGGTTGGGCAATGAGCAGTTCTTC. Its translation is CASSRGTGLGNEQFF.

The V and J genes are TRBV6-5 and TRBJ2-1, with a possible D match to TRBD1 (6 bases). Germline lookup yields CDR1 MNHEY and CDR2 SVGAGI. The length of the CDR3 is 13 residues. V lost 2 bases and J 9 bases, leaving 11 bases between the germline ends. CDR3 residues: CASSYGLGAEQFF. CDR3 DNA sequence: TGTGCCAGCAGTTACGGGCTGGGGGCTGAGCAGTTCTTC.

V is TRBV20-1 and J is TRBJ1-1; TRBD1 might be the D (5 bases). The germline V gene has CDR1 DFQATT and CDR2 SNEGSKA (reference sequence). The V and J ends lost 3 bases and 6 bases respectively, with 14 bases between them. CDR3 length equals 13 residues. CDR3 in amino acids: CSARGPTDPEAFF. DNA for the CDR3: TGCAGTGCTAGGGGGCCCACGGACCCTGAAGCTTTCTTT.

The chain is built from TRBV19 and TRBJ1-2, with D hard to call. The CDR3 loop spans 12 amino acids. Trimming left V 5 bases short and J 5 bases short, with 9 bases between. Germline V gene lookup returns CDR1 LNHDA and CDR2 SQIVND (reference sequence). The CDR3 protein is CASSLPPYGYTF. The CDR3 DNA is TGTGCCAGTAGTTTACCCCCTTATGGCTACACCTTC.

The chain links TRBV6-5 to TRBJ2-3; the D is unclear. The CDR3 totals 13 residues. The V gene lost 0 bases and the J gene lost 7 bases, with 8 bases spanning the gap. CDR1 and CDR2 from the germline V gene are MNHEY and SVGAGI. CDR3 bases: TGTGCCAGCAGTTACTCGAACCGGAATACGCAGTATTTT. This translates into CASSYSNRNTQYF.

The rearrangement uses TRBV5-1 and TRBJ1-2, with D possibly matching TRBD1 (6 bases). Germline-derived CDR1 and CDR2 are SGHRS and YFSETQ. The CDR3 has 14 residues. V was clipped by 2 bases and J by 6 bases, with 14 bases between them. The CDR3 nucleotides read TGCGCCAGCAGCTTTGCCGGGGGCGCAGATGGCTACACCTTC. Its protein is CASSFAGGADGYTF.

The chain combines TRBV30 with TRBJ2-3, with TRBD1 identical over 9 bases. Germline V gene data show CDR1 as GTSNPN and CDR2 as SVGIG (reference sequence). V was pared by 0 bases and J by 4 bases, with 14 bases of the junction left unmatched. This CDR3 contains 18 residues. As DNA, the CDR3 is TGTGCCTGGAGTGTATTAGGCGCTGGGACAGGGATACCAGATACGCAGTATTTT. Amino acid sequence: CAWSVLGAGTGIPDTQYF.

V gene TRBV2 combines with J gene TRBJ1-5; D may be TRBD1 (5 bases). V dropped 1 base and J dropped 1 base, with 8 bases sitting between them. Per the germline V gene, CDR1 is SNHLY and CDR2 is FYNNEI. The length of the CDR3 is 15 residues. The CDR3 nucleotides are TGTGCCAGCAGTGAAGGGGGGAGCAGCAATCAGCCCCAGCATTTT. This translates into CASSEGGSSNQPQHF.

The chain joins TRBV20-1 to TRBJ2-7; 7 bases align to TRBD1. The germline CDR1 and CDR2 sequences are DFQATT and SNEGSKA (reference sequence). The CDR3 contains 14 residues. V shed 1 base and J 3 bases; nucleotides not matched to a gene: 6. CDR3 coding DNA: TGCAGTGCTAGAGGGACAGGTGATAACTACGAGCAGTACTTC. Translation: CSARGTGDNYEQYF.

The CDR3 reads CASSESGHYTDTQYF. The CDR3, as DNA: TGTGCCAGCAGTGAATCGGGACACTACACAGATACGCAGTATTTT. The chain couples TRBV6-1 to TRBJ2-3; tentative D call: TRBD1 (6 bases). V lost 2 bases and J 2 bases, leaving 11 bases between the germline ends. Germline V CDR1 and CDR2: MNHNS, SASEGT. The CDR3 is made up of 15 amino acids.

This clonotype was found a few times. The V and J genes are TRBV6-1 and TRBJ2-4; maybe TRBD1 (6 bases). This CDR3 is built from 14 residues. With 6 bases removed from V and 6 bases from J, the gap between germline ends came to 15 bases. In germline, CDR1 is MNHNS, CDR2 SASEGT. The CDR3 DNA reads as TGTGCCAGCAGCCCACAGGGTTGGGGAAACATTCAGTACTTC. Residues: CASSPQGWGNIQYF.

The V gene is TRBV11-3, the J gene TRBJ1-2; TRBD1 matches at 11 bases. V shed 0 bases and J 6 bases; nucleotides not matched to a gene: 9. Germline V lookup: CDR1 SGHNT, CDR2 YENEEA. This CDR3 comprises 17 residues. The CDR3 loop is CASSLDGPGQGDHGYTF. Written as DNA, the CDR3 is TGTGCCAGCAGCTTAGATGGGCCGGGACAGGGGGACCATGGCTACACCTTC.

This clonotype was counted only a few times. This chain connects TRBV7-8 to TRBJ2-6; D possibly corresponds to TRBD2 (6 bases). The CDR3 spans 16 residues. V lost 2 bases and J 3 bases, leaving 11 bases between the germline ends. CDR1 is SGHVS and CDR2 is FQNEAQ in the germline V gene. The CDR3 DNA sequence: TGTGCCAGCAGCTTATTTGGGGGGAATGGGGCCAACGTCCTGACTTTC. Translation: CASSLFGGNGANVLTF.